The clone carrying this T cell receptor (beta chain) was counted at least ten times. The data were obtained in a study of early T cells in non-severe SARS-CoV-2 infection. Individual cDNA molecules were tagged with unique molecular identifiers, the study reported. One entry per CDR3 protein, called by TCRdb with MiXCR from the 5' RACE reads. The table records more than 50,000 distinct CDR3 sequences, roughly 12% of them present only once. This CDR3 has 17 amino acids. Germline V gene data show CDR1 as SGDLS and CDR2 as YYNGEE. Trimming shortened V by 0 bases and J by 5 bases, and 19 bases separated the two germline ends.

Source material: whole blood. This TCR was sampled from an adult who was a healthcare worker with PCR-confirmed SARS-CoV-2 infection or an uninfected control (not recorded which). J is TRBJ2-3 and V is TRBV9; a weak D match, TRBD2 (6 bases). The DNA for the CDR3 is TGTGCCAGCAGCGTAGCCGCTGGAGGGATCGGTGGAGATACGCAGTATTTT. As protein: CASSVAAGGIGGDTQYF.